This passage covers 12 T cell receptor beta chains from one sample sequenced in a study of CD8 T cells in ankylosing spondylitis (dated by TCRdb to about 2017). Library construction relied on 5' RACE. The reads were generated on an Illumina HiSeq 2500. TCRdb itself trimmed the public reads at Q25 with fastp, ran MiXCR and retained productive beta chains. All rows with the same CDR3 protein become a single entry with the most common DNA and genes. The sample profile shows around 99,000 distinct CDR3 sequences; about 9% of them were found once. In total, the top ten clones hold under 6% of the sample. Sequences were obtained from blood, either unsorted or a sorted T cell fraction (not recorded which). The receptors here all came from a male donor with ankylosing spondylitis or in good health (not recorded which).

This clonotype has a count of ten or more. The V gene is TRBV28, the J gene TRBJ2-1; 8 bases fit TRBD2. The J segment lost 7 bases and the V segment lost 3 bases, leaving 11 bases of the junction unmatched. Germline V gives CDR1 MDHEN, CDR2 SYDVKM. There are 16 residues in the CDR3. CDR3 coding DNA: TGTGCCAGCAGTTTCTCCGCGGGGGGCGCGTGGAATGAGCAGTTCTTC. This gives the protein CASSFSAGGAWNEQFF. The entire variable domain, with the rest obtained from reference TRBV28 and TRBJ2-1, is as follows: DVKVTQSSRYLVKRTGEKVFLECVQDMDHENMFWYRQDPGLGLRLIYFSYDVKMKEKGDIPEGYSVSREKKERFSLILESASTNQTSMYLCASSFSAGGAWNEQFFGPGTRLTVL.

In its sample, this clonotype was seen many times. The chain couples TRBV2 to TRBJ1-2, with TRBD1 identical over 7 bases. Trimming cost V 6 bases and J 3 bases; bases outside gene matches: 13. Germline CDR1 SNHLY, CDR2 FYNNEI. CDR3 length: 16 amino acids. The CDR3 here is CASRDRTYDRDYGYTF. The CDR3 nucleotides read TGTGCCAGCAGGGATCGGACCTACGACAGGGACTATGGCTACACCTTC.

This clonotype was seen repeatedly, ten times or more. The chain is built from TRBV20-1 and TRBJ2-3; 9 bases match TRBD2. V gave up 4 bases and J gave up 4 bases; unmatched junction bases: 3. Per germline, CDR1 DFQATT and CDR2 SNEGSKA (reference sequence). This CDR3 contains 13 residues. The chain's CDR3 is CSATLAGSDTQYF. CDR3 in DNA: TGCAGTGCTACTCTAGCGGGGTCAGATACGCAGTATTTT.

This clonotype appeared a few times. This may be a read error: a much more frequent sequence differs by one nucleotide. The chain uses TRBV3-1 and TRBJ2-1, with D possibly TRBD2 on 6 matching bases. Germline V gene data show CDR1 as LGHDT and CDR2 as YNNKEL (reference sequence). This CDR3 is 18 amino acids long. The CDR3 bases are TGTGCCTGCAGTGAGGGGAGTCTGAGCGGGCTCTCCTACAATGAGCAGTTCTTC. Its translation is CACSEGSLSGLSYNEQFF.

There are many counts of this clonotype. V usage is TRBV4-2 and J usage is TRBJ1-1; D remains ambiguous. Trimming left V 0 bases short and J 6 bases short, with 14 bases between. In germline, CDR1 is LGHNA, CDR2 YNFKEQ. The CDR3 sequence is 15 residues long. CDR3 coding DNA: TGTGCCAGCAGCCAAGATAGACGGGCAGTCGCTGAAGCTTTCTTT. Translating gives CASSQDRRAVAEAFF.

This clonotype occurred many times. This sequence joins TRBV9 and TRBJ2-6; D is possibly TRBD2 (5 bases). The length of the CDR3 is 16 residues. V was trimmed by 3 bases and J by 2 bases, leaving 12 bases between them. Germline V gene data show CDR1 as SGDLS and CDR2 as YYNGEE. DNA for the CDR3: TGTGCCAGCAGCGACGACGTCGGGACTGGGGCCAACGTCCTGACTTTC. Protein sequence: CASSDDVGTGANVLTF. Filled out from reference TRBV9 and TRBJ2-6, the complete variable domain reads DSGVTQTPKHLITATGQRVTLRCSPRSGDLSVYWYQQSLDQGLQFLIQYYNGEERAKGNILERFSAQQFPDLHSELNLSSLELGDSALYFCASSDDVGTGANVLTFGAGSRLTVL.

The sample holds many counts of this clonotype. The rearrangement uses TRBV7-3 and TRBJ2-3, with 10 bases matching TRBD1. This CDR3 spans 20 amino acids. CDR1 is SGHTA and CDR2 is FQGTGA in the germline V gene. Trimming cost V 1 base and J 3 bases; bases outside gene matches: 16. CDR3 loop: CASSLMWGGTGVSKTDTQYF. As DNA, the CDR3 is TGTGCCAGCAGCTTAATGTGGGGTGGGACAGGGGTTAGTAAAACAGATACGCAGTATTTT. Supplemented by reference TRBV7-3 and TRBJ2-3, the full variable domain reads GAGVSQTPSNKVTEKGKYVELRCDPISGHTALYWYRQSLGQGPEFLIYFQGTGAADDSGLPNDRFFAVRPEGSVSTLKIQRTERGDSAVYLCASSLMWGGTGVSKTDTQYFGPGTRLTVL.

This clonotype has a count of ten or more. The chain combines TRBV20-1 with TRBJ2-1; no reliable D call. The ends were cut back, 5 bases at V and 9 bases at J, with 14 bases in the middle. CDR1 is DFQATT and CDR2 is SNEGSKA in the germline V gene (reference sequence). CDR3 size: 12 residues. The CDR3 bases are TGCAGTGCTTCCCCCTTCTTGGGTGAGCAGTTCTTC. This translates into CSASPFLGEQFF.

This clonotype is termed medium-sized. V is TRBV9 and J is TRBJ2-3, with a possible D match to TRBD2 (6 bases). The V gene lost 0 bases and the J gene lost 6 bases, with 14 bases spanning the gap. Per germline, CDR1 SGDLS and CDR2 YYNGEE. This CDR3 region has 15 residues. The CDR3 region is CASSVAGGLLDTQYF. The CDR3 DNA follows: TGTGCCAGCAGCGTAGCCGGAGGGCTCCTCGATACGCAGTATTTT.

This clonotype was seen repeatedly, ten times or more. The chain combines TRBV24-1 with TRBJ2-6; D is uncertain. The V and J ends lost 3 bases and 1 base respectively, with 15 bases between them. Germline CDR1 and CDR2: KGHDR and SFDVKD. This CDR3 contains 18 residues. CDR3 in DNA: TGTGCCACCAGTGATACACAAGAAGGAGCGTCTGGGGCCAACGTCCTGACTTTC. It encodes CATSDTQEGASGANVLTF.

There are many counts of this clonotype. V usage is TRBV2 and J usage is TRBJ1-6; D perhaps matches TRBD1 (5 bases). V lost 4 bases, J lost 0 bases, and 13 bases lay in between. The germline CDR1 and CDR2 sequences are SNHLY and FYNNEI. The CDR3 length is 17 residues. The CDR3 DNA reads TGTGCCAGCAGTGGCGGGGCAGCAAGCTCCTATAATTCACCCCTCCACTTT. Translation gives CASSGGAASSYNSPLHF.

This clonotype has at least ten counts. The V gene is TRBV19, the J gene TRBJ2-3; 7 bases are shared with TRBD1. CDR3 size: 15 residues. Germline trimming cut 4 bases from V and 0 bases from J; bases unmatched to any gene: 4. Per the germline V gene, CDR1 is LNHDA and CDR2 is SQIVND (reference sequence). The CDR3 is CASSRPTGSTDTQYF. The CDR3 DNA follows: TGTGCCAGTAGTAGGCCGACAGGGAGCACAGATACGCAGTATTTT.